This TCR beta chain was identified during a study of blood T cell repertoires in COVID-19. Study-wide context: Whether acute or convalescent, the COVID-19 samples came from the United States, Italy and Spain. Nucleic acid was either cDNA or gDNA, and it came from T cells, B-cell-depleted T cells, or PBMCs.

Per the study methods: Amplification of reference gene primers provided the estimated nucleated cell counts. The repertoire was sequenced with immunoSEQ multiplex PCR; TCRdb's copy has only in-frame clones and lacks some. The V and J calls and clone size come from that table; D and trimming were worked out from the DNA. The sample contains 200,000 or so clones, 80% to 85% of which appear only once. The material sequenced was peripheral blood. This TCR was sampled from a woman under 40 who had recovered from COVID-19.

The CDR3 reads CASSIRRGETQYF. Written as DNA, the CDR3 is TGTGCCAGTAGTATCCGGAGGGGAGAGACCCAGTACTTC. This chain uses TRBV19 with TRBJ2-5, with D possibly matching TRBD2 (6 bases). V dropped 3 bases and J dropped 4 bases, with 9 bases sitting between them. The CDR3 is made up of 13 amino acids. Per germline, CDR1 LNHDA and CDR2 SQIVND (reference sequence).